This T cell receptor (beta chain) is drawn from a study of cytomegalovirus exposure and HLA in healthy donors. Study results and caveats: According to the study, 150 to 200 TCR beta chains were cytomegalovirus-associated.

The germline gives CDR1 SGHTA, CDR2 FQGNSA. This CDR3 region has 11 residues. Trimming took 2 bases from V and 10 from J, leaving 6 bases between them. Although they were nominally healthy when sampled, donors likely had unrecorded immune exposures. Vbeta (60) and Jbeta (13) primers were used in the PCR. Assay: immunoSEQ multiplex PCR; the TCRdb copy retains only in-frame clones and omits some. The sample yields about 180,000 clones, less than 80% seen once. For this clone: Its specificity is not known.

This clonotype originated in a woman aged 40 to 55 in good health and CMV-seronegative. The chain employs TRBV7-2 and TRBJ2-1; no reliable D call. Specimen: PBMCs. CDR3 residues: CASSLSLEQFF. Written as DNA, the CDR3 is TGTGCCAGCAGCTTAAGCCTAGAGCAGTTCTTC.